This T cell receptor beta chain comes out of a study of shared clonotypes between healthy human individuals. Germline V gene data show CDR1 as SGHTA and CDR2 as FQGNSA. J was trimmed by 3 bases and V by 1 base; bases with no gene match: 4. This CDR3 has 15 amino acids. The deep-level immunoSEQ assay was used. TCRdb keeps only in-frame clones here, not all; method: immunoSEQ multiplex PCR. The profile shows about 450,000 clones, about 76% of them singletons. The sequencing input was PBMCs. The rearrangement uses TRBV7-2 and TRBJ2-7; TRBD2 matches at 9 bases. This sequence originates from a woman aged 40 to 50 in good health. Some clones in this sample may be carry-over from other donors' samples. DNA of the CDR3: TGTGCCAGCAGCTTAGGGACTAGCGTATACTACGAGCAGTACTTC. Protein product: CASSLGTSVYYEQYF. Supplemented by reference TRBV7-2 and TRBJ2-7, the full variable domain reads GAGVSQSPSNKVTEKGKDVELRCDPISGHTALYWYRQSLGQGLEFLIYFQGNSAPDKSGLPSDRFSAERTGGSVSTLTIQRTQQEDSAVYLCASSLGTSVYYEQYFGPGTRLTVT.